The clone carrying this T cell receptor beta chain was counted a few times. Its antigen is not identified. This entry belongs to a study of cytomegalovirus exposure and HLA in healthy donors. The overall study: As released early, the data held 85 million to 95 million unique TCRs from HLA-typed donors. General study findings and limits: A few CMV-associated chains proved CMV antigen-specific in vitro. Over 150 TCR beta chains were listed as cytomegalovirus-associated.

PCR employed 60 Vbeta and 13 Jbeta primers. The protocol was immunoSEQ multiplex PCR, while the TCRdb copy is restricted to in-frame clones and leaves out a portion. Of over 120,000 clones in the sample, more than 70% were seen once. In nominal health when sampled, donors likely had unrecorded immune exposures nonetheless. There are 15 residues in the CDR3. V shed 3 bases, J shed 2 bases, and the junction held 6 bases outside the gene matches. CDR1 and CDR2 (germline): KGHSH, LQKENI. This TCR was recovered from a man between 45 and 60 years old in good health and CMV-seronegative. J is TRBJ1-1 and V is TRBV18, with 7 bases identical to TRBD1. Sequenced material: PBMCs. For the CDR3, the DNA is TGTGCCAGCTCACCCTCACAGGGGCGAAACACTGAAGCTTTCTTT. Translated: CASSPSQGRNTEAFF. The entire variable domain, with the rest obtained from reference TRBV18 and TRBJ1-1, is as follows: NAGVMQNPRHLVRRRGQEARLRCSPMKGHSHVYWYRQLPEEGLKFMVYLQKENIIDESGMPKERFSAEFPKEGPSILRIQQVVRGDSAAYFCASSPSQGRNTEAFFGQGTRLTVV.